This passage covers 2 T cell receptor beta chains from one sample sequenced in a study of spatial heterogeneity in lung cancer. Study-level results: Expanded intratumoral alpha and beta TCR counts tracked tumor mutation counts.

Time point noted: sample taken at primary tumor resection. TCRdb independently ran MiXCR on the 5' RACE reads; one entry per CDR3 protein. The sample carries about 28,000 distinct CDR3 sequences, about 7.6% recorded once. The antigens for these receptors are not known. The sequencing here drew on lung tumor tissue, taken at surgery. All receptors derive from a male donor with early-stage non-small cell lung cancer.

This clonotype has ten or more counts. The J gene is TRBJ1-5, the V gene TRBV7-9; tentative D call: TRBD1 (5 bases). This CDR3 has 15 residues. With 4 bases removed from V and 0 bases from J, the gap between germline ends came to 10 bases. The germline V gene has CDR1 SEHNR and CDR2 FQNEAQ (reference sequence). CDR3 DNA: TGTGCCAGCAGCTCGGGGGTGGATAGCAATCAGCCCCAGCATTTT. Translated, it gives CASSSGVDSNQPQHF.

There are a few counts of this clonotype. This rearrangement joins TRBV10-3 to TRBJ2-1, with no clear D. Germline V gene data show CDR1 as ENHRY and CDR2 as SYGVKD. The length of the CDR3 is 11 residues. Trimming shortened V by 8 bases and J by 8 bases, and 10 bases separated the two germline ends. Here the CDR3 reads CAISMADEQFF. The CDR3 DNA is TGTGCCATCTCGATGGCGGATGAGCAGTTCTTC.